The text below deals with one T cell receptor (beta chain). This clonotype was detected many times. Its target antigen remains unknown. No quality values exist for individual bases; no much larger clone is one base distant. In light of the paper, this sample's time point label describes: sample taken at primary tumor resection. For TCR sequencing, whole RNA was extracted from tumor and nontumor lung tissue, or from cryopreserved PBMC samples, and no cell sorting was done. Donors were approximately 72 patients with early-stage, untreated non-small cell lung cancer from the lung TRACERx cohort. Only patients with enough RNA available from two or more tumor regions were chosen for TCR sequencing. The sample belongs to a study of spatial heterogeneity in lung cancer (dated by TCRdb to between 2019 and 2020). Describing the broader study: Beta-chain transcripts were consistently detected in greater numbers than alpha-chain transcripts, which likely reflects a higher abundance of beta-chain transcripts. In the raw uncorrected reads, each unique combination of TCR and UMI appeared more than ten times on average. In non-small cell lung cancer, the study quantitatively compared TCR alpha and beta repertoires across several tumor regions, matched nontumor lung, and blood. Nonsynonymous mutation counts, determined by whole-exome sequencing of tumor tissue, were related to TCR repertoire features. Both alpha and beta chains were TCR-sequenced in samples taken at surgery, namely 220 tumor regions, fewer than 80 matched nontumor lung samples and approximately 51 PBMC samples. The paper as a whole reports these results and caveats: Confirming at a functional level the hypothesis that regional TCRs recognize regional mutations was considered to require additional single-cell paired TCR alpha and beta sequencing. Ubiquitous expanded tumor TCRs were detected in blood more often at tumor resection than at routine follow-up.

Library preparation used 5' RACE. Sequencing instrument: NextSeq 500. To allow correction of PCR and sequencing errors, the TCR library protocol tagged every TCR cDNA molecule with a unique molecular identifier. In the original analysis: TCR identification, UMI-based error correction and CDR3 extraction were performed with Decombinator tools. TCRs above a frequency of 2 per 1,000, corresponding to the top 1% of the tumor frequency distribution, were defined as expanded. Each repertoire was subsampled 100 times to 5,000 TCRs, after which Renyi diversity was computed with the R vegan package. CDR3 similarity networks were built from amino acid triplet string-kernel similarity, with CDR3s being connected when pairwise similarity was above 0.82. TCRdb took the public reads, trimmed them with fastp at Q25, ran MiXCR for clone calling and kept in-frame beta chains. Rows with a matching CDR3 protein are joined into one entry that keeps the most common DNA and genes. The V and J calls reflect TCRdb's pipeline rather than the authors' work. This sample lists 35,000 to 55,000 distinct CDR3 sequences; approximately 6.8% were detected once. The biggest ten clones account for around 42% of the sample.

The CDR3 holds 16 amino acids from the cysteine to the phenylalanine. The entry retains the CDR3 DNA only, 48 bases that are in frame from base 1. CDR1 and CDR2 were assigned from the germline V gene (reference sequence) as DFQATT and SNEGSKA. The junction shows trimming of 0 bases on V and 5 bases on J, plus 17 bases between the germline ends. The sequence is built from TRBV20-1 and TRBJ2-1; a tentative D match to TRBD2 spans 7 bases. This specimen was PBMCs, taken at surgery. The TCR comes from a female donor with early-stage non-small cell lung cancer. The CDR3 is CSARDPAGGRNNEQFF. At the DNA level, the sequence is TGCAGTGCTAGAGACCCCGCCGGGGGGCGTAACAATGAGCAGTTCTTC.